The 2 T cell receptor beta chains presented below share a single source sample, sequenced in a study of identical twins. Each CDR3 protein is one row after TCRdb ran MiXCR on the 5' RACE reads. The sample yields 420,000 or so distinct CDR3 sequences, roughly 18% seen once. Sequencing used naive T cells sorted from blood. The source is a man in his fifties in good health.

The chain combines TRBV10-3 with TRBJ2-7, with 8 bases matching TRBD1. V lost 8 bases to trimming and J lost 4 bases; unmatched junction nucleotides: 7. The CDR3 contains 13 residues. Germline lookup yields CDR1 ENHRY and CDR2 SYGVKD. CDR3 nucleotides: TGTGCCATCCGGGGACAGGAGGCGTACGAGCAGTACTTC. Protein: CAIRGQEAYEQYF.

The table lists this clonotype with a few counts. The gene calls are TRBV7-2 and TRBJ2-5; D possibly corresponds to TRBD2 (5 bases). The length of the CDR3 is 13 residues. Germline V lookup: CDR1 SGHTA, CDR2 FQGNSA. Between the trimmed V and J ends, which lost 5 bases and 2 bases, there was a span of 9 bases. The chain's CDR3 is CASSRTFQETQYF. In DNA, the CDR3 is TGTGCCAGCAGCCGGACTTTTCAAGAGACCCAGTACTTC.